These 6 T cell receptor beta chains were all obtained from the same sample, sequenced in a study of T cell repertoires in cytomegalovirus infection. Using its own MiXCR run on the reads, TCRdb lists one record per CDR3 protein. The sample records about 740,000 distinct CDR3 sequences, 35% being singletons. Sequencing was done on a sample of PBMCs. Receptor source: a human donor in good health (CMV status not recorded). Some clones in this sample may be carry-over from other donors' samples.

The chain links TRBV20-1 to TRBJ2-7; 11 bases fit TRBD1. The CDR3 spans 15 residues. Germline V gene lookup returns CDR1 DFQATT and CDR2 SNEGSKA (reference sequence). Losses at the gene ends were 0 bases for V and 3 bases for J; bases not matched to a gene: 4. The CDR3 bases are TGCAGTGCTAGAGATTGGGGACAGGGGGACTACGAGCAGTACTTC. Amino acids: CSARDWGQGDYEQYF.

This clonotype was seen a few times. This chain joins TRBV2 and TRBJ1-1, with D possibly being TRBD1 (5 bases). The CDR3 is made up of 14 amino acids. Deletions cut 6 bases from V and 4 bases from J, with 15 bases between. Per germline, CDR1 SNHLY and CDR2 FYNNEI. The CDR3 protein is CASSERPGTTEAFF. CDR3 DNA sequence: TGTGCCAGCAGCGAGCGCCCCGGGACCACTGAAGCTTTCTTT.

This chain connects TRBV6-5 to TRBJ2-7; 9 bases agree with TRBD1. With 5 bases clipped from V and 5 bases from J, the junction kept 7 bases outside the gene matches. This CDR3 has 14 residues. Germline CDR1 and CDR2: MNHEY and SVGAGI. CDR3 residues: CASSQRTGDHEQYF. Written as DNA, the CDR3 is TGTGCCAGCAGTCAGCGGACAGGGGACCACGAGCAGTACTTC.

The V gene is TRBV6-1, the J gene TRBJ1-5; unclear D gene. Trimming took 0 bases from V and 1 from J, leaving 13 bases between them. CDR3 length equals 17 residues. Germline V lookup: CDR1 MNHNS, CDR2 SASEGT. In DNA form, the CDR3 reads TGTGCCAGCAGTGAAGCAGAATCCCGGGCGAGCAATCAGCCCCAGCATTTT. It codes for CASSEAESRASNQPQHF.

For the CDR3, the DNA is TGTGCCAGTAGTATAGCCCAGACAGGGACCTACGAGCAGTACTTC. Residues: CASSIAQTGTYEQYF. J is TRBJ2-7 and V is TRBV19; TRBD1 matches 7 bases. CDR1 and CDR2 (germline): LNHDA, SQIVND (reference sequence). The CDR3 has 15 residues. V lost 1 base and J lost 2; bases outside the gene matches: 5.

As to this clonotype: In this CDR3 the conserved last residue, phenylalanine or tryptophan, is missing, so a read error is likely. The chain joins TRBV4-3 to TRBJ2-5; D perhaps matches TRBD2 (5 bases). The CDR3 is 15 residues long. Between the trimmed V and J ends, which lost 0 bases and 5 bases, there was a span of 13 bases. Germline CDR1 is LGHNA and CDR2 is YSLEER. This CDR3 is CASSQDARGWETQYL. The DNA for the CDR3 is TGCGCCAGCAGCCAAGATGCTCGGGGATGGGAGACCCAGTACTTA.